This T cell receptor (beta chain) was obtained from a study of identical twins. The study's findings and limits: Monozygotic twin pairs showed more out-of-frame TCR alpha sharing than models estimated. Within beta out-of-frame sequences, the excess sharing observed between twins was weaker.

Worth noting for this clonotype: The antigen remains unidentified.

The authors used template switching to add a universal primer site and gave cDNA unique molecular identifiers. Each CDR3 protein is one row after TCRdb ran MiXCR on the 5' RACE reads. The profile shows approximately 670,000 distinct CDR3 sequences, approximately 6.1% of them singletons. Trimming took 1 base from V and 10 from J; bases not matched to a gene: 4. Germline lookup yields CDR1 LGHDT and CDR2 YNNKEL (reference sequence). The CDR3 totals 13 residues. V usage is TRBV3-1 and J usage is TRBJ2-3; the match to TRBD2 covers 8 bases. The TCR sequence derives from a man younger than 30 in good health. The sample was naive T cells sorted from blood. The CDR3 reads CASSQGTGGAQYF. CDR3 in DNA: TGTGCCAGCAGCCAAGGTACGGGAGGGGCGCAGTATTTT.